This TCR beta chain was observed in a study of blood T cells in healthy people across ages. Total RNA was isolated from each sample in quantities of at least 5.5 micrograms. The germline CDR1 and CDR2 sequences are SGHKS and YYEKEE (reference sequence). The CDR3 extends over 20 amino acids. Details on this clonotype: Its target is not known. Just one base apart from a much larger clone, this may be a read error.

Through a sample-barcoded 5' primer and a J-beta primer mix, a second PCR was run for roughly 6 to 11 cycles. TCRdb reanalysed the 5' RACE reads using MiXCR and keeps one entry per CDR3 protein. The sample holds fewer than 700,000 distinct CDR3 sequences, roughly 41% seen once. Study outcomes and limitations: It was the long-lived donors that had more naive CD4+ cells and higher diversity than aged donors. A roughly linear fall in TCR beta diversity per million T cells was seen with increasing age. PBMC samples, being unsorted, prevented any conclusive comparison of naive and antigen-experienced cells.

The receptor was derived from a man older than 75 in good health. The chain combines TRBV5-5 with TRBJ2-6; 9 nucleotides match TRBD1. The sequencing input was blood. Here the CDR3 DNA reads TGTGCCAACAGCAAGGACAGGGGAAGCTCTGTAGGCTCTGGGGCCAACGTCCTGACTTTC. Protein: CANSKDRGSSVGSGANVLTF.